One and the same sample provided the 10 T cell receptor beta chains below, sequenced in a study of blood T cell repertoires in COVID-19 (dated by TCRdb to the early 2020s). Libraries were prepared through the immunoSEQ multiplex PCR assay. TCRdb obtained this table from immuneACCESS and retained in-frame rearrangements with V and J assigned. These tables miss some clones; where compared with another copy, unresolved V genes account for less than half of the shortfall, and the remainder is unexplained. The sample includes fewer than 200,000 clones, with more than 75% observed a single time. The leading ten clones occupy about 8.4% of the sample. Sequencing was carried out using peripheral blood. All receptors come from a woman aged 70-85 years with acute or convalescent COVID-19.

CDR3: CASSSESQGGSGNTIYF. In nucleotides, the CDR3 is TGTGCCAGCAGCTCCGAATCCCAGGGGGGATCTGGAAACACCATATATTTT. V and J are TRBV7-8 and TRBJ1-3, with TRBD1 identical over 7 bases. V lost 4 bases, J lost 1 base, and 10 bases stayed unmatched. Germline lookup yields CDR1 SGHVS and CDR2 FQNEAQ. The CDR3 length is 17 residues.

CDR3 bases: TGTGCCTGGAGTCGCGGGTTGCGCACAGATACGCAGTATTTT. It translates to CAWSRGLRTDTQYF. The chain has TRBV30 and TRBJ2-3; a weak D match, TRBD2 (5 bases). This CDR3 comprises 14 residues. In germline, CDR1 is GTSNPN, CDR2 SVGIG (reference sequence). The V and J ends lost 2 bases and 1 base respectively, with 10 bases between them.

This chain joins TRBV5-1 and TRBJ2-2; D remains unclear. The CDR3 loop spans 15 amino acids. The germline gives CDR1 SGHRS, CDR2 YFSETQ. V was pared by 5 bases and J by 1 base, with 12 bases between. The CDR3, as DNA: TGCGCCAGCAGTCCTTCTGCCGGGAACACCGGGGAGCTGTTTTTT. It yields the protein CASSPSAGNTGELFF.

The CDR3 region has the DNA TGCAGTGCTAACGGGGACTACGAGCAGTACTTC. Protein: CSANGDYEQYF. The rearrangement uses TRBV20-1 and TRBJ2-7, with D possibly TRBD2 on 5 matching bases. V lost 4 bases, J lost 3 bases, and 7 bases lay in between. The germline CDR1 and CDR2 sequences are DFQATT and SNEGSKA (reference sequence). This CDR3 comprises 11 residues.

V and J are TRBV6-5 and TRBJ1-1; 11 bases fit TRBD1. This CDR3 spans 14 amino acids. J was trimmed by 10 bases and V by 5 bases; bases with no gene match: 9. Germline V gene lookup returns CDR1 MNHEY and CDR2 SVGAGI. The CDR3 nucleotides are TGTGCCAGCAGTCCTCCGGACAGGGGGCGCTTAGCTTTCTTT. Amino acids: CASSPPDRGRLAFF.

This chain joins TRBV15 and TRBJ1-2; D remains ambiguous. The germline V gene has CDR1 LNHNV and CDR2 YYDKDF (reference sequence). The CDR3 consists of 15 residues. The ends were cut back, 0 bases at V and 2 bases at J, with 10 bases in the middle. CDR3: CATSRDTGENYGYTF. The CDR3 DNA follows: TGTGCCACCAGCAGAGATACCGGGGAAAACTATGGCTACACCTTC.

This rearrangement joins TRBV28 to TRBJ1-5; 7 bases are shared with TRBD1. CDR3 size: 17 residues. V lost 2 bases, J lost 4 bases, and 11 bases stayed unmatched. From germline, CDR1 is MDHEN and CDR2 SYDVKM. CDR3 nucleotide sequence: TGTGCCAGCAGTTTAGTGGGCAGGGGGGTCGAAAATCAGCCCCAGCATTTT. Translating it yields CASSLVGRGVENQPQHF.

The chain links TRBV7-9 to TRBJ1-1; possibly TRBD1 for D (5 bases). Germline lookup yields CDR1 SEHNR and CDR2 FQNEAQ (reference sequence). V lost 4 bases to trimming and J lost 2 bases, with 11 bases between them. The CDR3 has 14 residues. DNA of the CDR3: TGTGCCAGCAGCTGGCTGACAGTTAACACTGAAGCTTTCTTT. It codes for CASSWLTVNTEAFF.

This rearrangement joins TRBV6-2 or TRBV6-3 to TRBJ2-3; tentatively, D is TRBD1 (6 bases). This CDR3 spans 15 amino acids. CDR1 and CDR2 (germline): MNHEY, SVGEGT. Trimming pared 2 bases from V and 4 bases from J, leaving 13 bases between. This CDR3 is CASSYGNGQSDTQYF. CDR3 DNA sequence: TGTGCCAGCAGTTACGGCAACGGACAGTCAGATACGCAGTATTTT.

This clone has a handful of counts. The V gene is TRBV7-8, the J gene TRBJ1-5, with D maybe TRBD1 (5 bases). The CDR3 has 16 amino acids. V was shortened by 1 base and J by 0 bases, with 10 bases between the two germline ends. Per germline, CDR1 SGHVS and CDR2 FQNEAQ. CDR3 DNA: TGTGCCAGCAGCTTAGGGGGCCCTTCTAGCAATCAGCCCCAGCATTTT. Encoded protein: CASSLGGPSSNQPQHF.